The 21 T cell receptor beta chains listed next were all sequenced from one sample in a study of shared T cell receptors in the human thymus. TCRdb's table, derived via immunoSEQ multiplex PCR, lists solely in-frame clones and lacks some. The sample has roughly 700,000 clones; over 75% are singletons. The same data also went into a second study, on human thymus T cells.

Sequencing was carried out using thymocytes. These receptors all stem from a boy less than two years old with a congenital heart defect.

This clone was counted a single time. DNA of the CDR3: TGTGCCAGCAGTGAGGAGGGGGCAAACTATGGCTACACCTTC. Amino acids: CASSEEGANYGYTF. The chain combines TRBV2 with TRBJ1-2; 7 positions match TRBD1. This CDR3 region has 14 residues. Germline trimming cut 3 bases from V and 2 bases from J; bases unmatched to any gene: 3. Germline CDR1 is SNHLY and CDR2 is FYNNEI.

The chain joins TRBV6-5 to TRBJ2-2; TRBD1 is a possible D gene (7 bases). V lost 7 bases and J lost 8, with 20 bases in between. Looked up from germline, CDR1 is MNHEY and CDR2 is SVGAGI. The CDR3 covers 15 residues. For the CDR3, the DNA is TGTGCCAGCACCCCCACGCAGGGGGGTAGAGGGGAGCTGTTTTTT. Its protein product is CASTPTQGGRGELFF.

V is TRBV10-1 and J is TRBJ2-7; perhaps TRBD1 as D (6 bases). Germline CDR1 WNHNN, CDR2 SYGVQD (reference sequence). The V gene lost 4 bases and the J gene lost 2 bases, with 12 bases spanning the gap. CDR3 length equals 14 residues. CDR3 sequence (DNA): TGCGCCAGCAGTGTGGACAGCTTAGCCTACGAGCAGTACTTC. Residues: CASSVDSLAYEQYF.

The rearrangement uses TRBV7-3 and TRBJ2-2, with TRBD2 identical over 14 bases. Germline V gene data show CDR1 as SGHTA and CDR2 as FQGTGA. V was clipped by 10 bases and J by 1 base; unmatched bases: 14. The CDR3 consists of 19 residues. CDR3 in amino acids: CATLALGTSGSRNTGELFF. The DNA of the CDR3 is TGTGCCACCTTAGCCCTGGGGACTAGCGGGAGTAGGAACACCGGGGAGCTGTTTTTT. The full variable domain, with the rest looked up from reference TRBV7-3 and TRBJ2-2, is GAGVSQTPSNKVTEKGKYVELRCDPISGHTALYWYRQSLGQGPEFLIYFQGTGAADDSGLPNDRFFAVRPEGSVSTLKIQRTERGDSAVYLCATLALGTSGSRNTGELFFGEGSRLTVL.

The chain has TRBV5-1 and TRBJ1-4; 8 nucleotides line up with TRBD1. V was pared by 1 base and J by 2 bases, with 7 bases of the junction left unmatched. This CDR3 contains 17 residues. The germline V gene encodes CDR1 SGHRS and CDR2 YFSETQ. CDR3 sequence (DNA): TGCGCCAGCAGCTTGTTCGGCAGGGGGCTTACTAATGAAAAACTGTTTTTT. This translates into CASSLFGRGLTNEKLFF.

This rearrangement joins TRBV2 to TRBJ2-7, with 8 nucleotides matching TRBD1. CDR1 is SNHLY, CDR2 FYNNEI, per germline. J lost 0 bases, V lost 5 bases, and 6 bases had no gene match. The CDR3 sequence is 15 residues long. CDR3 in DNA: TGTGCCAGCAGTCTCAGGGGGCCAAGCTCCTACGAGCAGTACTTC. Protein product: CASSLRGPSSYEQYF.

The chain recombines TRBV10-1 with TRBJ2-7; D remains unclear. Germline V gives CDR1 WNHNN, CDR2 SYGVQD (reference sequence). The CDR3 runs to 14 residues. V was pared by 5 bases and J by 5 bases, with 16 bases between. The CDR3 here is CASSPSSRLHEQYF. In DNA, the CDR3 is TGCGCCAGCAGTCCATCGAGCAGGCTCCACGAGCAGTACTTC.

V and J are TRBV29-1 and TRBJ1-1; possibly TRBD1 for D (5 bases). V was trimmed by 2 bases and J by 9 bases, leaving 10 bases between them. Germline V CDR1 and CDR2: SQVTM, ANQGSEA. The CDR3 has 11 residues. CDR3 nucleotide sequence: TGCAGCGTTGAACCGCAGGGCAAAGCTTTCTTT. Its translation is CSVEPQGKAFF.

This clone came up once. The chain has TRBV14 and TRBJ2-1; D remains unclear. The CDR3 runs to 14 residues. V was trimmed by 1 base and J by 15 bases, leaving 19 bases between them. Germline V gene lookup returns CDR1 SGHDN and CDR2 FVKESK. CDR3 DNA sequence: TGTGCCAGCAGCCAAGGGTTTCGGCCTCCGAGGCGGTTCTTC. Translating gives CASSQGFRPPRRFF.

The chain carries TRBV5-4 and TRBJ2-7, with 12 bases identical to TRBD2. CDR3 length: 16 amino acids. Germline trimming cut 4 bases from V and 5 bases from J; bases unmatched to any gene: 10. Per the germline V gene, CDR1 is SGHNT and CDR2 is YYREEE (reference sequence). The CDR3 region has the DNA TGTGCCAGCAGCGAATCTAGCGGGAGGGCTGTCCACGAGCAGTACTTC. This translates into CASSESSGRAVHEQYF.

The J gene is TRBJ2-1, the V gene TRBV4-3, with D tentatively TRBD1 (7 bases). Trimming took 0 bases from V and 5 from J, leaving 11 bases between them. CDR1 and CDR2 (germline): LGHNA, YSLEER. This CDR3 region has 15 residues. The CDR3 bases are TGCGCCAGCAGCCAAGACAGGGGGGCTGACAATGAGCAGTTCTTC. It translates to CASSQDRGADNEQFF.

The rearrangement joins TRBV4-3 to TRBJ2-2; D may be TRBD1 (6 bases). The V and J ends lost 2 bases and 2 bases respectively, with 15 bases between them. The CDR3 extends over 17 amino acids. Germline assignment: CDR1 LGHNA and CDR2 YSLEER. The CDR3 region is CASSQPLAGANTGELFF. The CDR3 DNA follows: TGCGCCAGCAGCCAACCCTTGGCAGGGGCTAACACCGGGGAGCTGTTTTTT.

The rearrangement links TRBV27 to TRBJ1-6; D unclear. The CDR3 covers 12 residues. V lost 5 bases, J lost 15 bases, and 14 bases lay in between. Germline values: CDR1 MNHEY, CDR2 SMNVEV (reference sequence). The CDR3 loop reads CASSPQPGILHF. The CDR3 DNA reads as TGTGCCAGCAGTCCCCAGCCGGGGATCCTCCACTTT.

The chain carries TRBV7-8 and TRBJ2-1, with TRBD2 matching 8 bases. The V gene's germline CDR1 is SGHVS and CDR2 FQNEAQ. V shed 4 bases and J 5 bases; nucleotides not matched to a gene: 19. This CDR3 comprises 19 residues. DNA of the CDR3: TGTGCCAGCAGCTCAAAAAGCCCTTTGACGGGAGGGCCTCACAATGAGCAGTTCTTC. This encodes CASSSKSPLTGGPHNEQFF.

Here the CDR3 reads CASSFAENTEAFF. CDR3 in DNA: TGTGCCAGCAGTTTTGCAGAGAACACTGAAGCTTTCTTT. V and J are TRBV27 and TRBJ1-1; D ambiguous. The CDR3 sequence is 13 residues long. V shed 3 bases and J shed 1 base, with 6 bases lying between them. CDR1 MNHEY and CDR2 SMNVEV come from the germline V gene (reference sequence).

The V and J genes are TRBV5-1 and TRBJ2-7; tentatively, D is TRBD1 (6 bases). V was pared by 2 bases and J by 0 bases, with 12 bases between. Per germline, CDR1 SGHRS and CDR2 YFSETQ. This CDR3 spans 15 amino acids. The CDR3 loop reads CASSLGTSSSYEQYF. DNA of the CDR3: TGCGCCAGCAGCTTAGGGACATCGAGCTCCTACGAGCAGTACTTC.

This chain joins TRBV27 and TRBJ2-1; 11 bases are a match to TRBD2. After removal of 2 bases from V and 0 bases from J, the junction contained 18 bases not matched to a gene. Germline V gene lookup returns CDR1 MNHEY and CDR2 SMNVEV (reference sequence). The CDR3 consists of 22 residues. The CDR3 loop is CASSLPPLLAGGPPSSYNEQFF. The CDR3 DNA follows: TGTGCCAGCAGTTTACCCCCGCTCTTAGCGGGAGGGCCCCCGAGCTCCTACAATGAGCAGTTCTTC.

The count of this clone is one. The V call is TRBV13, the J call TRBJ2-1; 9 nucleotides agree with TRBD2. The CDR3 is made up of 19 amino acids. CDR1 is PRHDT and CDR2 is FYEKMQ in the germline V gene (reference sequence). Trimming removed 6 bases from V and 0 bases from J; junction bases left unmatched: 15. The DNA of the CDR3 is TGTGCCAGCAGAAAAGCGGGAGGAGGCCTGGAGGCCTCCTACAATGAGCAGTTCTTC. Its protein product is CASRKAGGGLEASYNEQFF.

The gene calls are TRBV7-5 and TRBJ2-1; no DNA check was done on the table's D call, TRBD2. TRBV7-5 is designated a pseudogene. This CDR3 has 16 amino acids. The CDR3 spells CVRSLRREGLGNEQFF. For the CDR3, the DNA is TGTGTCAGAAGCTTAAGGCGGGAGGGCCTGGGCAATGAGCAGTTCTTC.

V gene TRBV19 combines with J gene TRBJ2-2; TRBD2 agrees at 10 bases. The V gene's germline CDR1 is LNHDA and CDR2 SQIVND (reference sequence). The length of the CDR3 is 15 residues. With V trimmed by 1 base and J by 8 bases, 4 bases remained unmatched. The CDR3 spells CASSIVTSGTGELFF. The CDR3 DNA follows: TGTGCCAGTAGTATAGTAACTAGCGGGACGGGGGAGCTGTTTTTT.

This rearrangement joins TRBV4-3 to TRBJ2-1, with no clear D. Germline CDR1 reads LGHNA; CDR2 reads YSLEER. This CDR3 is 15 amino acids long. V shed 4 bases and J shed 4 bases, with 14 bases lying between them. CDR3 in DNA: TGCGCCAGCAGCCTTTTCCCTCGGCGGTACAATGAGCAGTTCTTC. Translating it yields CASSLFPRRYNEQFF.